Listed here are 18 T cell receptor beta chains from one sample, sequenced in a study of blood T cell repertoires in COVID-19. Sequencing used immunoSEQ multiplex PCR; TCRdb keeps in-frame clones, though not all of them. The sample carries tens of thousands of clones, about 86% recorded once. Sequenced: peripheral blood. The receptor source for this set is a man in his 60s with acute or convalescent COVID-19.

In DNA form, the CDR3 reads TGTGCCAGTAGTATTCTTGGCGGGGGAAGCAATCAGCCCCAGCATTTT. The encoded protein is CASSILGGGSNQPQHF. This sequence joins TRBV19 and TRBJ1-5, with TRBD1 as a possible D gene (5 bases). Trimming pared 3 bases from V and 1 base from J, leaving 13 bases between. This CDR3 has 16 residues. Germline loops: CDR1 LNHDA, CDR2 SQIVND (reference sequence).

The chain uses TRBV19 and TRBJ2-3; 9 bases fit TRBD1. Germline V lookup: CDR1 LNHDA, CDR2 SQIVND (reference sequence). The CDR3 covers 15 residues. V shed 9 bases and J 8 bases; nucleotides not matched to a gene: 15. The CDR3 DNA reads as TGTGCCAGCCACACTACCGGGACAGGGTTTGCTACGCAGTATTTT. Protein: CASHTTGTGFATQYF.

This sequence joins TRBV9 and TRBJ2-3; D is possibly TRBD2 (5 bases). Trimming removed 7 bases at V and 1 base at J, with 13 bases between. Germline CDR1 reads SGDLS; CDR2 reads YYNGEE. The CDR3 length is 14 residues. CDR3 sequence reads: CASSSQRGTDTQYF. The DNA of the CDR3 is TGTGCCAGCTCTTCCCAGAGGGGCACAGATACGCAGTATTTT.

V usage is TRBV6-1 and J usage is TRBJ2-1; 16 nucleotides match TRBD2. Germline trimming cut 4 bases from V and 1 base from J; bases unmatched to any gene: 4. Germline CDR1 MNHNS, CDR2 SASEGT. The CDR3 has 18 amino acids. CDR3 residues: CASSAGLAGGPSYNEQFF. The DNA of the CDR3 is TGTGCCAGCAGTGCGGGACTAGCGGGGGGGCCGTCCTACAATGAGCAGTTCTTC.

The chain carries TRBV7-3 and TRBJ1-1; D gene unclear. This CDR3 comprises 16 residues. The germline gives CDR1 SGHTA, CDR2 FQGTGA. The V end was cut by 0 bases, the J end by 7 bases, with 18 bases between. The DNA of the CDR3 is TGTGCCAGCAGCTTAACCTACCGGGTAGACTTCAGTGAAGCTTTCTTT. Its translation is CASSLTYRVDFSEAFF.

V is TRBV27 and J is TRBJ2-2; 10 nucleotides agree with TRBD2. Germline trimming cut 3 bases from V and 8 bases from J; bases unmatched to any gene: 9. The CDR3 covers 16 residues. Germline V CDR1 and CDR2: MNHEY, SMNVEV (reference sequence). As DNA, the CDR3 is TGTGCCAGCAGTTTTTCGCTAGCGGGAGATAATGGGGAGCTGTTTTTT. Translation: CASSFSLAGDNGELFF.

The chain combines TRBV18 with TRBJ2-7, with no clear D. This CDR3 comprises 11 residues. V was pared by 8 bases and J by 4 bases, with 9 bases between. Germline CDR1 is KGHSH and CDR2 is LQKENI. The CDR3 DNA sequence: TGTGCCAGCCCTCGGCGGTACGAGCAGTACTTC. This gives the protein CASPRRYEQYF. The full variable domain, completed using reference TRBV18 and TRBJ2-7, is NAGVMQNPRHLVRRRGQEARLRCSPMKGHSHVYWYRQLPEEGLKFMVYLQKENIIDESGMPKERFSAEFPKEGPSILRIQQVVRGDSAAYFCASPRRYEQYFGPGTRLTVT.

The J gene is TRBJ2-3, the V gene TRBV23-1; 7 nucleotides agree with TRBD1. TRBV23-1 carries the ORF label, with uncertain function. The CDR3 spans 16 residues. V dropped 6 bases and J dropped 1; count of bases not matched to a gene: 10. DNA of the CDR3: TGCGCCAGCAGCCCCCGGGACAGCAAACGCACAGATACGCAGTATTTT. Residues: CASSPRDSKRTDTQYF.

This rearrangement joins TRBV5-6 to TRBJ2-5, with D perhaps TRBD1 (5 bases). V gave up 4 bases and J gave up 4 bases, with 17 bases separating them. CDR1 and CDR2 (germline): SGHDT, YYEEEE. The CDR3 length is 15 residues. CDR3 DNA sequence: TGTGCCAGCAGCACCCGTACAGGTCCCGGAGAGACCCAGTACTTC. Its protein product is CASSTRTGPGETQYF.

The rearrangement joins TRBV20-1 to TRBJ1-2; 9 nucleotides match TRBD1. The J segment lost 3 bases and the V segment lost 3 bases, leaving 2 bases of the junction unmatched. The CDR3 sequence is 13 residues long. Germline assignment: CDR1 DFQATT and CDR2 SNEGSKA (reference sequence). CDR3 coding DNA: TGCAGTGCTAGTACAGGGGGCGACTATGGCTACACCTTC. Amino acids: CSASTGGDYGYTF.

In its sample, this clone was seen once. The chain joins TRBV25-1 to TRBJ1-1, with D perhaps matching TRBD1 (6 bases). Between the trimmed V and J ends, which lost 7 bases and 1 base, there was a span of 10 bases. CDR1 is MGHDK and CDR2 is SYGVNS in the germline V gene. The CDR3 has 13 residues. This CDR3 reads CASTKTGNTEAFF. DNA of the CDR3: TGTGCCAGCACCAAGACAGGGAACACTGAAGCTTTCTTT. The whole variable domain, remainder taken from reference TRBV25-1 and TRBJ1-1, is EADIYQTPRYLVIGTGKKITLECSQTMGHDKMYWYQQDPGMELHLIHYSYGVNSTEKGDLSSESTVSRIRTEHFPLTLESARPSHTSQYLCASTKTGNTEAFFGQGTRLTVV.

This chain links TRBV11-2 with TRBJ1-1, with D maybe TRBD1 (6 bases). This CDR3 is built from 16 residues. Germline-derived CDR1 and CDR2 are SGHAT and FQNNGV. The V gene lost 0 bases and the J gene lost 5 bases, with 16 bases spanning the gap. For the CDR3, the DNA is TGTGCCAGCAGCTTAGATGGAGTGGGGGCGGCGACTGAAGCTTTCTTT. Translation gives CASSLDGVGAATEAFF.

The genes are TRBV7-9 and TRBJ1-2, with 7 bases lining up with TRBD1. Germline V CDR1 and CDR2: SEHNR, FQNEAQ (reference sequence). The ends lost 5 bases at V and 4 bases at J; junction bases unmatched: 22. This CDR3 region has 19 residues. CDR3 bases: TGTGCCAGCAGCGTACAGGGGTGGTCCAAAAAAAAGGACCCCTATGGCTACACCTTC. This sequence encodes CASSVQGWSKKKDPYGYTF.

V and J are TRBV11-2 and TRBJ1-4; D gene unclear. CDR1 is SGHAT and CDR2 is FQNNGV in the germline V gene. The CDR3 consists of 13 residues. With 3 bases removed from V and 8 bases from J, the gap between germline ends came to 10 bases. The CDR3 DNA is TGTGCCAGCAGCTTTTTCGACGGGGAAAAACTGTTTTTT. Its protein is CASSFFDGEKLFF.

The V call is TRBV4-3, the J call TRBJ1-1; TRBD1 matches 7 bases. The length of the CDR3 is 14 residues. With V trimmed by 1 base and J by 5 bases, 4 bases remained unmatched. The V gene's germline CDR1 is LGHNA and CDR2 YSLEER. This CDR3 is CASSQVRGRTEAFF. Written as DNA, the CDR3 is TGCGCCAGCAGCCAAGTCAGGGGGAGGACTGAAGCTTTCTTT.

V and J are TRBV15 and TRBJ2-2; TRBD1 matches at 7 bases. Trimming removed 3 bases from V and 7 bases from J; junction bases left unmatched: 5. Germline V gene lookup returns CDR1 LNHNV and CDR2 YYDKDF (reference sequence). This CDR3 spans 14 amino acids. CDR3 coding DNA: TGTGCCACCAGCAGCCTACAGGGGTTCGGGGAGCTGTTTTTT. Translated, it gives CATSSLQGFGELFF. The complete variable domain, with remaining parts taken from reference TRBV15 and TRBJ2-2, reads DAMVIQNPRYQVTQFGKPVTLSCSQTLNHNVMYWYQQKSSQAPKLLFHYYDKDFNNEADTPDNFQSRRPNTSFCFLDIRSPGLGDTAMYLCATSSLQGFGELFFGEGSRLTVL.

The chain couples TRBV6-5 to TRBJ2-2, with a weak D call TRBD1 (5 bases). The CDR3 totals 13 residues. V was pared by 8 bases and J by 1 base, with 8 bases between. The germline V gene has CDR1 MNHEY and CDR2 SVGAGI. The chain's CDR3 is CASLTGNTGELFF. CDR3 nucleotides: TGTGCCAGCCTCACAGGGAACACCGGGGAGCTGTTTTTT.

A few counts support this clone. The chain combines TRBV7-2 with TRBJ2-7; 7 nucleotides line up with TRBD2. CDR1 and CDR2 (germline): SGHTA, FQGNSA. The V gene end was trimmed by 3 bases and the J gene end by 3 bases; junction bases not matched to a gene: 2. There are 13 residues in the CDR3. In DNA, the CDR3 is TGTGCCAGCAGCTTCGGCGGGAGCTACGAGCAGTACTTC. Amino acid sequence: CASSFGGSYEQYF.